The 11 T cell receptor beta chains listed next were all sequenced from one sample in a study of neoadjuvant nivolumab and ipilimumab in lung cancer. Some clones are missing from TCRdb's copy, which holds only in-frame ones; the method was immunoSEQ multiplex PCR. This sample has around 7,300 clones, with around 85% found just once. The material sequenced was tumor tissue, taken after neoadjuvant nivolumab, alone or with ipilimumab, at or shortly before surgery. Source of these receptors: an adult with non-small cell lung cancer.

CDR3 in DNA: TGTGCCAGCAGCCCGGACAGCCAAGGATCTGGAAACACCATATATTTT. Translated, it gives CASSPDSQGSGNTIYF. The rearrangement joins TRBV5-4 to TRBJ1-3; tentative D call: TRBD1 (6 bases). The CDR3 length is 16 residues. Germline V gives CDR1 SGHNT, CDR2 YYREEE (reference sequence). V was pared by 4 bases and J by 1 base, with 15 bases between.

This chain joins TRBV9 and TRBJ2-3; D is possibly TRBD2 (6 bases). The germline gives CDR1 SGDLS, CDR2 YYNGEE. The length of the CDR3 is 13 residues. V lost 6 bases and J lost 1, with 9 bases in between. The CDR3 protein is CASTPGGTDTQYF. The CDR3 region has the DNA TGTGCCAGCACACCGGGGGGCACAGATACGCAGTATTTT.

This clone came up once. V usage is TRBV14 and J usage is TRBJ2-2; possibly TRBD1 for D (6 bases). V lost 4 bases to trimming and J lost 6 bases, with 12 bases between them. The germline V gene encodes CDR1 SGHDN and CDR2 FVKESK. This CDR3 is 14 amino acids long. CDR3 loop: CASSRRQDSGELFF. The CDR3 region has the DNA TGTGCCAGCAGCCGGAGACAGGATTCCGGGGAGCTGTTTTTT. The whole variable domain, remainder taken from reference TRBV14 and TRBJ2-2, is EAGVTQFPSHSVIEKGQTVTLRCDPISGHDNLYWYRRVMGKEIKFLLHFVKESKQDESGMPNNRFLAERTGGTYSTLKVQPAELEDSGVYFCASSRRQDSGELFFGEGSRLTVL.

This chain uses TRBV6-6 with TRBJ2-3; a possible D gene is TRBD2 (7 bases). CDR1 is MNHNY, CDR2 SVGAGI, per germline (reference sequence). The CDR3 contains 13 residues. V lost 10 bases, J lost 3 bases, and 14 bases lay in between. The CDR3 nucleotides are TGTGCCACCCGGGGGGCAGGGACAGATACGCAGTATTTT. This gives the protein CATRGAGTDTQYF.

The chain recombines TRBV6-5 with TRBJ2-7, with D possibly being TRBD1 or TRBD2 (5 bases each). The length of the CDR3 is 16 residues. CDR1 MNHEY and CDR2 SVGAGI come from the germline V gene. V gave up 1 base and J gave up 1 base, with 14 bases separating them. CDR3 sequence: CASSYLRGRSSYEQYF. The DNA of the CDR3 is TGTGCCAGCAGTTACTTGAGGGGAAGGAGTTCCTACGAGCAGTACTTC.

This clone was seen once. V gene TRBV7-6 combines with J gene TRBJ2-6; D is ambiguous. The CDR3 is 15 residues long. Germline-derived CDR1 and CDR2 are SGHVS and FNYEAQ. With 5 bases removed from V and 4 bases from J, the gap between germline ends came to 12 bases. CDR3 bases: TGTGCCAGCAGCCCCGGGTATTCGGGGGCCAACGTCCTGACTTTC. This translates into CASSPGYSGANVLTF.

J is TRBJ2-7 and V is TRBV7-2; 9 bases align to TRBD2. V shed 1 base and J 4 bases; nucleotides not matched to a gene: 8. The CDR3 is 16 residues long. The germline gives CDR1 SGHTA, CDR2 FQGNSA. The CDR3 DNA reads TGTGCCAGCAGCTTAGACTCAGGAGCGGGGGGTTACGAGCAGTACTTC. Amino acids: CASSLDSGAGGYEQYF.

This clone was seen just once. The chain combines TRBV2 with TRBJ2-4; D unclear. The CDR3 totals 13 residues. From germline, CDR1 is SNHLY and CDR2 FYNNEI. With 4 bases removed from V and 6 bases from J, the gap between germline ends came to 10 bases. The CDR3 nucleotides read TGTGCCAGCAGTGGGGAAGGTAGAAACATTCAGTACTTC. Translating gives CASSGEGRNIQYF. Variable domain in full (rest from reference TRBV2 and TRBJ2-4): EPEVTQTPSHQVTQMGQEVILRCVPISNHLYFYWYRQILGQKVEFLVSFYNNEISEKSEIFDDQFSVERPDGSNFTLKIRSTKLEDSAMYFCASSGEGRNIQYFGAGTRLSVL.

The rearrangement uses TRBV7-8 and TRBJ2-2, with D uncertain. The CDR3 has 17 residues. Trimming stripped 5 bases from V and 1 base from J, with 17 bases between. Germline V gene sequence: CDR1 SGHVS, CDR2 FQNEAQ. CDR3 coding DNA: TGTGCCAGCAGCCCGACTGTTATAGGGATGAACACCGGGGAGCTGTTTTTT. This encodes CASSPTVIGMNTGELFF.

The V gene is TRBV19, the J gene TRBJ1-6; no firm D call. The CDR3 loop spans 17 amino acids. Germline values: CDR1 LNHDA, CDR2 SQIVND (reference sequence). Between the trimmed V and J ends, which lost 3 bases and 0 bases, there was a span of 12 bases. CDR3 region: CASSIFGLSSYNSPLHF. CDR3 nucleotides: TGTGCCAGTAGTATCTTTGGTCTGAGCTCCTATAATTCACCCCTCCACTTT. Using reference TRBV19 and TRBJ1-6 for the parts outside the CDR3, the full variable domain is DGGITQSPKYLFRKEGQNVTLSCEQNLNHDAMYWYRQDPGQGLRLIYYSQIVNDFQKGDIAEGYSVSREKKESFPLTVTSAQKNPTAFYLCASSIFGLSSYNSPLHFGNGTRLTVT.

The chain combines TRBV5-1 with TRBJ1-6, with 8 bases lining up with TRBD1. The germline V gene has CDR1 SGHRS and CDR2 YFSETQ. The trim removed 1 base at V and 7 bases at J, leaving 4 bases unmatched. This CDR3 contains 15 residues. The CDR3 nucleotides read TGCGCCAGCAGCTTGTCCGGACAGGGCAATTCACCCCTCCACTTT. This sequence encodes CASSLSGQGNSPLHF.